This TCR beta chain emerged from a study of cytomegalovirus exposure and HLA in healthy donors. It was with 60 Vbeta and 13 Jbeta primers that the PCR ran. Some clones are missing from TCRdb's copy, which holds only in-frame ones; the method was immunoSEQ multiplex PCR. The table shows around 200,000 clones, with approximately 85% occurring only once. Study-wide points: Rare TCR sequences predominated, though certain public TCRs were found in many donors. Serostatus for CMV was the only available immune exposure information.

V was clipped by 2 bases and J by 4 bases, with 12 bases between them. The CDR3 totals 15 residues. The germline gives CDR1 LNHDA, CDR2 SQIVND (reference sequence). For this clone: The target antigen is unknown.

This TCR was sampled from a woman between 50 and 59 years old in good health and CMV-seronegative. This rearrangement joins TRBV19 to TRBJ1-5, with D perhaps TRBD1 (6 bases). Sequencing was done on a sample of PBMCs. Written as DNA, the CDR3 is TGTGCCAGTAGTATATGGGGCAGGGGTAATCAGCCCCAGCATTTT. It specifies CASSIWGRGNQPQHF.